This is a list of T cell receptor beta chains from one sample in a study of blood T cell repertoires in COVID-19. The assay was immunoSEQ multiplex PCR, and TCRdb's table has in-frame clones only and misses some. The table shows some 62,000 clones, with roughly 80% occurring only once. The source material was PBMCs or T cells enriched from blood (not recorded which). The origin of the receptors is a woman between 40 and 50 years old with acute COVID-19. Each CDR3 is given with its conserved first and last residue. The D gene is left open where the match is weak. Only some rows state a clone size, as once, few, many or a class for expanded clones.

abundance	j_gene	v_gene	d_gene	CDR3aa	CDR3nt
.	TRBJ1-2	TRBV20-1	TRBD1	CSAGQGLSKSF	TGCAGTGCTGGACAGGGACTGTCTAAGTCCTTC
.	TRBJ1-2	TRBV29-1	TRBD1	CSVVTGGKGGYTF	TGCAGCGTCGTGACAGGGGGAAAGGGTGGCTACACCTTC
.	TRBJ2-1	TRBV5-6	TRBD2	CASSFGLAGDRVYNEQFF	TGTGCCAGCAGCTTCGGACTAGCGGGAGATCGAGTGTACAATGAGCAGTTCTTC
.	TRBJ1-5	TRBV2	.	CASSETGNASNQPQHF	TGTGCCAGCAGTGAAACCGGGAACGCTAGCAATCAGCCCCAGCATTTT
.	TRBJ2-7	TRBV7-2	TRBD1	CASSKRRDRGSNEQYF	TGTGCCAGCAGCAAGAGACGGGACAGGGGCAGCAACGAGCAGTACTTC
.	TRBJ1-5	TRBV4-1	.	CASSQGGWEPQHF	TGCGCCAGCAGCCAGGGAGGATGGGAGCCCCAGCATTTT
few	TRBJ2-5	TRBV5-5	.	CASSLGTSGYKETQYF	TGTGCCAGCAGCTTGGGGACTTCCGGCTACAAAGAGACCCAGTACTTC
.	TRBJ2-5	TRBV5-1	.	CASSLRDSLKETQYF	TGCGCCAGCAGCCTACGGGACTCCCTTAAAGAGACCCAGTACTTC
.	TRBJ1-2	TRBV27	TRBD1	CASRTFRDRVGGYTF	TGTGCCAGCAGGACTTTCCGGGACAGGGTTGGGGGCTACACCTTC
.	TRBJ2-5	TRBV9	TRBD2	CASSVVAGAGETQYF	TGTGCCAGCAGCGTAGTAGCGGGAGCGGGGGAGACCCAGTACTTC
.	TRBJ2-7	TRBV10-3	TRBD2	CAISEDGGRPSYEQYF	TGTGCCATCAGTGAGGATGGCGGGAGACCGTCCTACGAGCAGTACTTC
few	TRBJ2-3	TRBV29-1	TRBD2	CSVGLGGADTQYF	TGCAGCGTTGGTCTCGGGGGGGCAGATACGCAGTATTTT
.	TRBJ2-2	TRBV19	.	CASSTLTGTNTGELFF	TGTGCCAGTAGTACCCTCACAGGGACGAACACCGGGGAGCTGTTTTTT
.	TRBJ1-1	TRBV29-1	.	CSASGGLYTEAFF	TGCAGCGCTTCCGGGGGGCTCTACACTGAAGCTTTCTTT
.	TRBJ2-1	TRBV5-4	.	CASNQGGGGSYNEQFF	TGTGCCAGCAACCAAGGGGGGGGCGGCTCCTACAATGAGCAGTTCTTC
.	TRBJ2-1	TRBV28	.	CASSYQYEQFF	TGTGCCAGCAGTTACCAGTATGAGCAGTTCTTC
once	TRBJ2-7	TRBV9	TRBD2	CASSVGLAEGYEQYF	TGTGCCAGCAGCGTAGGCCTAGCGGAGGGTTACGAGCAGTACTTC
.	TRBJ2-1	TRBV3-1/TRBV3-2	TRBD2	CASSGRGYNEQFF	TGTGCCAGCAGCGGGAGGGGCTACAATGAGCAGTTCTTC
once	TRBJ2-5	TRBV4-1	TRBD2	CASSQTMGGGRQETQYF	TGCGCCAGCAGCCAAACTATGGGCGGGGGGAGGCAAGAGACCCAGTACTTC
.	TRBJ2-7	TRBV19	.	CASSIYSGAGEQYF	TGTGCCAGTAGTATCTACAGTGGGGCGGGGGAGCAGTACTTC
.	TRBJ1-2	TRBV5-4	TRBD1	CASSLSSGQAYGYTF	TGTGCCAGCAGCTTGAGTTCGGGACAGGCCTATGGCTACACCTTC
.	TRBJ2-3	TRBV5-1	TRBD1	CASSLAYPGQGTDTQYF	TGCGCCAGCAGCTTGGCGTATCCGGGACAGGGAACAGATACGCAGTATTTT
.	TRBJ1-4	TRBV2	TRBD1	CASRGDSNNEKLFF	TGTGCCAGCAGAGGGGACAGCAATAATGAAAAACTGTTTTTT
.	TRBJ2-1	TRBV20-1	.	CSAEVTSPQFF	TGCAGTGCCGAAGTTACTAGTCCCCAGTTCTTC
.	TRBJ1-1	TRBV12-3/TRBV12-4	.	CASTSEAFF	TGTGCCAGCACCAGTGAAGCTTTCTTT
.	TRBJ2-2	TRBV10-2	.	CASSRERNTGELFF	TGCGCCAGCAGCCGGGAGCGAAACACCGGGGAGCTGTTTTTT
once	TRBJ2-1	TRBV14	TRBD2	CASSLIAGGGHNEQFF	TGTGCCAGCAGCCTCATAGCGGGGGGGGGACACAATGAGCAGTTCTTC
.	TRBJ2-1	TRBV14	.	CASSRGGNEQFF	TGTGCCAGCAGCCGAGGAGGCAATGAGCAGTTCTTC
.	TRBJ1-2	TRBV5-4	.	CATIPGGGRSSNYGYTF	TGTGCCACCATTCCCGGGGGGGGGCGGTCATCTAACTATGGCTACACCTTC
.	TRBJ1-2	TRBV5-4	TRBD1	CASSGSQGNYGYTF	TGTGCCAGCAGCGGGTCACAGGGGAACTATGGCTACACCTTC
.	TRBJ2-5	TRBV7-3	TRBD1	CASSVTGAPQETQYF	TGTGCCAGCAGCGTAACAGGGGCCCCCCAAGAGACCCAGTACTTC
.	TRBJ2-7	TRBV15	TRBD2	CATRSGRGYEQYF	TGTGCCACCCGGAGCGGGAGAGGCTACGAGCAGTACTTC
.	TRBJ2-3	TRBV3-1/TRBV3-2	.	CASSQEEVTGTQYF	TGTGCCAGCAGCCAAGAAGAAGTAACAGGGACGCAGTATTTT
.	TRBJ2-7	TRBV25-1	.	CASSGLSPSTDEQYF	TGTGCCAGCAGTGGCCTTTCTCCTTCCACGGACGAGCAGTACTTC
.	TRBJ1-2	TRBV5-6	.	CASSLQGAGGYTF	TGTGCCAGCAGCTTGCAAGGGGCTGGGGGCTACACCTTC
.	TRBJ1-2	TRBV6-5	.	CASSLAAGQPYGYTF	TGTGCCAGCAGTCTGGCCGCCGGACAGCCCTATGGCTACACCTTC
.	TRBJ2-2	TRBV18	TRBD2	CASSPGGGLTGELFF	TGTGCCAGCTCACCTGGCGGGGGTCTTACCGGGGAGCTGTTTTTT
.	TRBJ1-5	TRBV7-8	TRBD1	CASSPQGNSNQPQHF	TGTGCCAGCAGCCCACAGGGGAATAGCAATCAGCCCCAGCATTTT
.	TRBJ1-2	TRBV19	TRBD1	CASSAGTGFGYTF	TGTGCCAGTAGTGCTGGGACAGGGTTTGGCTACACCTTC
.	TRBJ2-7	TRBV11-2	.	CASSLAPGDSYEQYF	TGTGCCAGCAGCTTAGCGCCAGGGGATTCCTACGAGCAGTACTTC
.	TRBJ2-1	TRBV6-5	.	CASSYAPGQGEQFF	TGTGCCAGCAGTTACGCCCCGGGACAAGGGGAGCAGTTCTTC
.	TRBJ1-1	TRBV7-9	.	CASSLGRPEPEAFF	TGTGCCAGCAGCTTAGGGAGACCCGAACCTGAAGCTTTCTTT
.	TRBJ2-5	TRBV6-5	TRBD2	CASSSAGTSGVETQYF	TGTGCCAGCAGTTCGGCCGGGACTAGCGGGGTGGAGACCCAGTACTTC
few	TRBJ1-2	TRBV6-2/TRBV6-3	.	CASTPIDRTNYGYTF	TGTGCCAGCACCCCCATCGACAGGACTAACTATGGCTACACCTTC
few	TRBJ2-2	TRBV5-4	TRBD1	CASSMDRVGTGELFF	TGTGCCAGCAGCATGGACAGGGTTGGCACCGGGGAGCTGTTTTTT
once	TRBJ2-7	TRBV12-3/TRBV12-4	.	CASSFRAYEQYF	TGTGCCAGCAGTTTCAGGGCCTACGAGCAGTACTTC
.	TRBJ2-1	TRBV27	.	CASSPVNNYNEQFF	TGTGCCAGCAGTCCCGTAAATAACTACAATGAGCAGTTCTTC
.	TRBJ2-4	TRBV19	.	CASSTVISKNIQYF	TGTGCCAGTAGCACTGTCATTAGCAAAAACATTCAGTACTTC
.	TRBJ1-4	TRBV28	TRBD1	CASSSRQGANEKLFF	TGTGCCAGCAGTTCCCGACAGGGGGCTAATGAAAAACTGTTTTTT
.	TRBJ1-6	TRBV13	TRBD1	CASRTGGNSPLHF	TGTGCCAGCAGAACAGGGGGAAATTCACCCCTCCACTTT
.	TRBJ2-5	TRBV5-1	TRBD1	CASSSRDTGQGRGVTQYF	TGCGCCAGCAGCTCCAGGGATACTGGACAGGGCCGCGGGGTGACCCAGTACTTC
few	TRBJ1-1	TRBV5-1	.	CASSEQGRTEAFF	TGCGCCAGCAGTGAGCAGGGGAGAACTGAAGCTTTCTTT
.	TRBJ1-3	TRBV5-1	TRBD1	CASSPLGQGTGNTIYF	TGCGCCAGCAGCCCCCTAGGACAGGGGACTGGAAACACCATATATTTT
few	TRBJ1-5	TRBV19	TRBD1	CASSPGQGVGQPQHF	TGTGCCAGTAGTCCCGGGCAGGGGGTCGGTCAGCCCCAGCATTTT
.	TRBJ1-3	TRBV7-6	.	CASSLEQGTGNTIYF	TGTGCCAGCAGCTTAGAACAGGGAACTGGAAACACCATATATTTT
.	TRBJ2-1	TRBV6-4	TRBD1	CASSERGTGVPNEQFF	TGTGCCAGCAGTGAGAGGGGGACAGGGGTTCCCAATGAGCAGTTCTTC
.	TRBJ2-7	TRBV7-2	.	CASSLSPLGGYEQYF	TGTGCCAGCAGCTTAAGTCCTCTAGGGGGCTACGAGCAGTACTTC
.	TRBJ1-1	TRBV9	.	CASSVALGGTEAFF	TGTGCCAGCAGCGTAGCACTGGGGGGCACTGAAGCTTTCTTT
.	TRBJ2-6	TRBV9	TRBD1	CASSRTGLRSGANVLTF	TGTGCCAGCAGTCGGACAGGGTTAAGGTCTGGGGCCAACGTCCTGACTTTC